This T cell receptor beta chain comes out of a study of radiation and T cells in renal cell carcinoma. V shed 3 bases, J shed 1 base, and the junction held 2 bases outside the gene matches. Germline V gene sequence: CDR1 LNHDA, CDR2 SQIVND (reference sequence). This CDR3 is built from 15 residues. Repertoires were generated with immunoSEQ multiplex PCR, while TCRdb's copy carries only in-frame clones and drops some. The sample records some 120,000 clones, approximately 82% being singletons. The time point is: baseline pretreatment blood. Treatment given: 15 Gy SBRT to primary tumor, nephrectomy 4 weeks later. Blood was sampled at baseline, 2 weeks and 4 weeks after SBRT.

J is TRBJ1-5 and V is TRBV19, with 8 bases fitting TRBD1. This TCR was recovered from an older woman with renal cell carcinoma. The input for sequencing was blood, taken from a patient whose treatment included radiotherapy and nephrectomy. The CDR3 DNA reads TGTGCCAGTAGTATTCACAGGGGGAGCAATCAGCCCCAGCATTTT. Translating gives CASSIHRGSNQPQHF.